Listed here is a single T cell receptor (beta chain). As yet, its antigen is unknown. The data stem from a study of T cells in Graves' hyperthyroidism and ophthalmopathy. Findings of the study overall: Blood also carried most thyroid clonotypes expanded above 0.001. The model identified upcoming ophthalmopathy a median 6.5 months ahead of onset.

The study left out patients who had uncontrolled infection, other autoimmune disease, pregnancy or lactation. The CDR3 covers 13 residues. V was pared by 4 bases and J by 3 bases, with 9 bases between. Germline-derived CDR1 and CDR2 are KGHDR and SFDVKD. The investigators amplified TCR beta CDR3 regions from RNA transcripts. The HTBI primer set drove a first-round RT-PCR of the TCR CDR3. TCRdb processed the multiplex PCR reads anew with MiXCR; each CDR3 protein has one entry. The data show 300,000 or so distinct CDR3 sequences, 15% to 20% seen once. V is TRBV24-1 and J is TRBJ2-7; D gene uncertain. The sequenced material came from blood. The TCR comes from a man younger than 45 with Graves' hyperthyroidism. The DNA for the CDR3 is TGTGCCACCAGTGACCGTCGGTTCTACGAGCAGTACTTC. This gives the protein CATSDRRFYEQYF.